This T cell receptor (beta chain) was identified during a study of blood T cell repertoires in COVID-19 (dated by TCRdb to the early 2020s). Some background on the complete study: Collaborator samples came from the United States, Italy and Spain and covered acute and convalescent phases of COVID-19. The material from the prospective study consisted of cDNA or gDNA derived from T cells, B-cell-depleted T cells, or PBMCs. Deeply sampled blood TCRbeta repertoires from subjects exposed to, actively infected with, or recovered from COVID-19 were included in the dataset. The repertoires were released in a freely available public database intended as a resource for research on the immune response to SARS-CoV-2. The samples were drawn from the first 160 participants of the ongoing ImmuneRACE study and from over 950 subjects provided by 6 global collaborators. The sample metadata nearly always contained a de-identified subject ID, COVID-19 status, age in years and sex. Where HLA class I and class II types were available, the types were taken from metadata supplied by the sample provider, not from assay-based typing.

The collaborating institutions used their own protocols to collect whole blood in K2EDTA tubes. For TCRbeta analysis, collaborators shipped samples in one of three forms: frozen whole blood, isolated PBMCs, or DNA extracted from either of those sample types. There are a few counts of this clone. No antigen is known for it. The record has no base qualities; no much larger clone is one base away. The immunoSEQ Assay, a bias-controlled multiplex PCR, was used to amplify TCRbeta CDR3 regions from genomic DNA. Regarding the original processing steps: Nucleated cell counts per sample were estimated from amplification of reference gene primers within the assay. Sequence reads were collapsed and filtered to measure the absolute abundance of every unique TCRbeta CDR3 rearrangement. For each sample, productive Simpson clonality was calculated as the square root of Simpson's diversity index across productive rearrangements. Sourced from immuneACCESS, this table was stored by TCRdb with only in-frame sequences that have V and J called. A share of the clones is absent; for the studies checked, an unresolved V gene accounts for under half, and the remainder has no known explanation. D and trimming come from the DNA, and the V and J calls and clone size come from that table. The sample table records 70,000 to 90,000 clones; about 76% of these occur just once. The ten largest clones represent 24% of the sample.

The germline V gene provides CDR1 SNHLY and CDR2 FYNNEI. Including cysteine and phenylalanine, the CDR3 has 12 amino acids. Only the CDR3 DNA is retained, 36 bases long and in frame from the first base. Between the V and J ends, shortened by 4 bases and 8 bases respectively, the junction contains 6 bases. Paper-wide results and their limitations: Clinical and demographic metadata were provided uncurated, with the amount varying by source and participant.

The source of this sequence is a human donor in a cohort sampled during active COVID-19. The sequence is built from TRBV2 and TRBJ1-6; no confident D gene assignment can be made. The specimen sequenced was peripheral blood. The sequenced DNA: TGTGCCAGCAGTGTGCTATATTCACCCCTCCACTTT. This translates into CASSVLYSPLHF.